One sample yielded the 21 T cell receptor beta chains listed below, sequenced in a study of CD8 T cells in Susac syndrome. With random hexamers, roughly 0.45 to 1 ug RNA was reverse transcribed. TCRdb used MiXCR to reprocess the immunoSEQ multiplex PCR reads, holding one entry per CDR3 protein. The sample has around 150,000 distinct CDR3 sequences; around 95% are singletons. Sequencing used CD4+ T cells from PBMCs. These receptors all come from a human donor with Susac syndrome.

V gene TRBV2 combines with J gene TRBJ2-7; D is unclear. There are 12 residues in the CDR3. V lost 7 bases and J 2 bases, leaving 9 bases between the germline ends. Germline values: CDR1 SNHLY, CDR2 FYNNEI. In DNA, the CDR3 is TGTGCCAGCAAACATGCTACCTACGAGCAGTACTTC. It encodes CASKHATYEQYF.

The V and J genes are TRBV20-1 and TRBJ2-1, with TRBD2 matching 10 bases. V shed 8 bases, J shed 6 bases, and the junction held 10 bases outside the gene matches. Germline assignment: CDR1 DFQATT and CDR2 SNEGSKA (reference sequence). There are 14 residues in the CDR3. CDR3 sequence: CSWASGGRTNEQFF. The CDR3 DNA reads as TGCAGTTGGGCTAGCGGGGGCCGAACCAATGAGCAGTTCTTC.

This chain's CDR3 is CASSFTGLNNEQFF. CDR3 sequence (DNA): TGTGCCAGCAGCTTCACAGGGTTGAACAATGAGCAGTTCTTC. The rearrangement uses TRBV7-9 and TRBJ2-1, with D possibly matching TRBD1 (6 bases). This CDR3 is 14 amino acids long. V lost 3 bases and J 5 bases, leaving 11 bases between the germline ends. Germline CDR1 is SEHNR and CDR2 is FQNEAQ (reference sequence). The whole variable domain, remainder taken from reference TRBV7-9 and TRBJ2-1, is DTGVSQNPRHKITKRGQNVTFRCDPISEHNRLYWYRQTLGQGPEFLTYFQNEAQLEKSRLLSDRFSAERPKGSFSTLEIQRTEQGDSAMYLCASSFTGLNNEQFFGPGTRLTVL.

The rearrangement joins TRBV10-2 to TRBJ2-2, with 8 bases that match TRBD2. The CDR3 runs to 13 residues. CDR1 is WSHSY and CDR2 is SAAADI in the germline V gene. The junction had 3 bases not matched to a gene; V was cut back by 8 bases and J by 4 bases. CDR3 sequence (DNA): TGCGCCAGCGCGGGAGGTTCCACCGGGGAGCTGTTTTTT. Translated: CASAGGSTGELFF.

The CDR3: CASSLGGADYGYTF. CDR3 nucleotide sequence: TGTGCCAGCAGCTTGGGGGGGGCGGACTATGGCTACACCTTC. The rearrangement joins TRBV5-4 to TRBJ1-2; D perhaps matches TRBD1 (6 bases). The germline V and J ends were trimmed by 0 bases and 3 bases, with 9 bases remaining between them. CDR1 and CDR2 (germline): SGHNT, YYREEE (reference sequence). The CDR3 runs 14 residues.

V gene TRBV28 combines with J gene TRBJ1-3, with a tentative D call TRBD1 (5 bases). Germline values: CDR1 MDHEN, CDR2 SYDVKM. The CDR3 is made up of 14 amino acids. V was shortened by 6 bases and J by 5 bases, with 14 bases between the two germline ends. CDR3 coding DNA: TGTGCCAGCAGGCCGAGGAGGGGCCGAAACACCATATATTTT. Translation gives CASRPRRGRNTIYF.

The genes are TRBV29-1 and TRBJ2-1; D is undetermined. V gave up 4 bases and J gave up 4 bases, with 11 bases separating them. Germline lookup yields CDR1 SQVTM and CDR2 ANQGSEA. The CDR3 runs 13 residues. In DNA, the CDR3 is TGCAGCGTTGGCGCTACCCCGTACAATGAGCAGTTCTTC. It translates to CSVGATPYNEQFF.

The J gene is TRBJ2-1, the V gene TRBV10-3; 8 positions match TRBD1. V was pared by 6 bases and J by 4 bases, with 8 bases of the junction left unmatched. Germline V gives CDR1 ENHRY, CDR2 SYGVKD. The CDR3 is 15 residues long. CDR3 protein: CAIRSGTGAYNEQFF. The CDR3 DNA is TGTGCCATCAGGTCCGGGACAGGAGCTTACAATGAGCAGTTCTTC.

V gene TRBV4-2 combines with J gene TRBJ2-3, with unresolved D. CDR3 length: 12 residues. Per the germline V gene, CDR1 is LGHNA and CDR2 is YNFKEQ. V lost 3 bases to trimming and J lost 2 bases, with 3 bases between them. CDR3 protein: CASSQFTDTQYF. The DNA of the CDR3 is TGTGCCAGCAGCCAGTTCACAGATACGCAGTATTTT.

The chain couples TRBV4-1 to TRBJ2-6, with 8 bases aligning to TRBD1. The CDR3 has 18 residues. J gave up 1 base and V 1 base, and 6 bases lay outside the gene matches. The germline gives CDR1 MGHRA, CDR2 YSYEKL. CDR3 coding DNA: TGCGCCAGCAGCCAAGGGAGGACAGGGTCTTCTGGGGCCAACGTCCTGACTTTC. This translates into CASSQGRTGSSGANVLTF.

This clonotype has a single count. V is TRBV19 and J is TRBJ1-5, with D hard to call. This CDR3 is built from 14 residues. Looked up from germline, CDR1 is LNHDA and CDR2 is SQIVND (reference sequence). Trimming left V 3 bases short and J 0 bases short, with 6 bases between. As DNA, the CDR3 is TGTGCCAGTAGTATGATCGGTAGCAATCAGCCCCAGCATTTT. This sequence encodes CASSMIGSNQPQHF.

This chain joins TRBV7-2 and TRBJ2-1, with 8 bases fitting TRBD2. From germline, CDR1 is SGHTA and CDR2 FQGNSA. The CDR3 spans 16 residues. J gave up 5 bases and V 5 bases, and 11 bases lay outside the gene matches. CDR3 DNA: TGTGCCAGCAGCCAGGGCTCGAGCGGGGGTCACAATGAGCAGTTCTTC. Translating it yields CASSQGSSGGHNEQFF. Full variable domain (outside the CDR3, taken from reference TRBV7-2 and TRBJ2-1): GAGVSQSPSNKVTEKGKDVELRCDPISGHTALYWYRQSLGQGLEFLIYFQGNSAPDKSGLPSDRFSAERTGGSVSTLTIQRTQQEDSAVYLCASSQGSSGGHNEQFFGPGTRLTVL.

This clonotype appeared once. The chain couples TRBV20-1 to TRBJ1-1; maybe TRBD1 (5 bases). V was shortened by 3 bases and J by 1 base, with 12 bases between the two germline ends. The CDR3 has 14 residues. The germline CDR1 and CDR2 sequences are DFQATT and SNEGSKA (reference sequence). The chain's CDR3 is CSARVGARNTEAFF. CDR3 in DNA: TGCAGTGCTAGGGTCGGGGCCCGGAACACTGAAGCTTTCTTT.

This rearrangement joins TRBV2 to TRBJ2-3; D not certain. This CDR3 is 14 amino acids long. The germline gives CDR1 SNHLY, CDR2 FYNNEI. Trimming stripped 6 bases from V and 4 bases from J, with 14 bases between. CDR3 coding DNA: TGTGCCAGCAGCTTGGCAGGTCAGGCAGATACGCAGTATTTT. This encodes CASSLAGQADTQYF.

The CDR3 DNA sequence: TGCAGCGTTGCAGGGTCTTCTACGTGGGAGACCCAGTACTTC. Encoded protein: CSVAGSSTWETQYF. The genes are TRBV29-1 and TRBJ2-5, with D tentatively TRBD1 (5 bases). The CDR3 runs 14 residues. Trimming took off 4 bases at V and 5 bases at J, with 17 bases between the two ends. Germline loops: CDR1 SQVTM, CDR2 ANQGSEA.

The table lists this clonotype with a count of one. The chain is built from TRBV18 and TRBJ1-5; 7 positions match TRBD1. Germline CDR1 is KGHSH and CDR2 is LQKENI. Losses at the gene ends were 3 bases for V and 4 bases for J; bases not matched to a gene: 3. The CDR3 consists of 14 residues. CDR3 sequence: CASSPQGGNQPQHF. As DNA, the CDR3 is TGTGCCAGCTCACCCCAGGGGGGGAATCAGCCCCAGCATTTT.

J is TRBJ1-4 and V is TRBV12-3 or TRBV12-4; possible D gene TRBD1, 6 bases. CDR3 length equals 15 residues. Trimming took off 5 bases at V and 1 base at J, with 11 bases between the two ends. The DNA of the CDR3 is TGTGCCAGCAGTCCACAAGGGGGAACTAATGAAAAACTGTTTTTT. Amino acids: CASSPQGGTNEKLFF.

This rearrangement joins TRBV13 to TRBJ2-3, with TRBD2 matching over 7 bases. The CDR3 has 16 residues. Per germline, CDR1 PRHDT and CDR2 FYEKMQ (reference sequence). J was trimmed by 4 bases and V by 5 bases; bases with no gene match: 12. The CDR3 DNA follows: TGTGCCAGCAGCCACGAGCGGGGTTCTGCGTCAGATACGCAGTATTTT. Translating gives CASSHERGSASDTQYF. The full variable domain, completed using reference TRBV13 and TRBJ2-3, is AAGVIQSPRHLIKEKRETATLKCYPIPRHDTVYWYQQGPGQDPQFLISFYEKMQSDKGSIPDRFSAQQFSDYHSELNMSSLELGDSALYFCASSHERGSASDTQYFGPGTRLTVL.

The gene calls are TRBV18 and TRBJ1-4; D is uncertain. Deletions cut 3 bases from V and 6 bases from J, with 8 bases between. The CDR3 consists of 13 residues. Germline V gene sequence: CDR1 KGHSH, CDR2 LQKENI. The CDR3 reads CASSPRIDEKLFF. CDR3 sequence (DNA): TGTGCCAGCTCACCTCGGATAGATGAAAAACTGTTTTTT.

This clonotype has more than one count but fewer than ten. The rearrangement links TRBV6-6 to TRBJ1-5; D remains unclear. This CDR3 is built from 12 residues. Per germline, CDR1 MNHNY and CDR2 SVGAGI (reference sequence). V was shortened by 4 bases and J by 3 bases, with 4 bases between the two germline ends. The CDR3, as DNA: TGTGCCAGCAGTTCCAACAATCAGCCCCAGCATTTT. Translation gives CASSSNNQPQHF.

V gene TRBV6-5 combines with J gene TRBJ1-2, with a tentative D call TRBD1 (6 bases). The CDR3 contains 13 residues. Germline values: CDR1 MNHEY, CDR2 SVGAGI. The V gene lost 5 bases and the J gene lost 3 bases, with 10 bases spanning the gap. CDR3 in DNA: TGTGCCAGCAGTGCGGGGGCCGACTATGGCTACACCTTC. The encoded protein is CASSAGADYGYTF.